Each of the 6 T cell receptor beta chains below was sequenced from the same sample in a study of blood T cell repertoires in COVID-19. TCRdb's copy holds only in-frame clones and misses some; the assay was immunoSEQ multiplex PCR. This table holds about 87,000 clones, under 85% found once. Sequenced material: peripheral blood. The receptor source for this set is an elderly woman with COVID-19, enrolled during active disease.

The genes are TRBV28 and TRBJ1-3; 7 bases match TRBD1. The junction had 11 bases not matched to a gene; V was cut back by 6 bases and J by 3 bases. There are 16 residues in the CDR3. CDR1 is MDHEN and CDR2 is SYDVKM in the germline V gene. CDR3 residues: CASSNLQGLRGNTIYF. The CDR3 coding sequence is TGTGCCAGCAGCAATCTACAGGGGTTGCGTGGAAACACCATATATTTT.

The chain has TRBV6-6 and TRBJ1-6; D is perhaps TRBD1 (6 bases). The CDR3 has 18 residues. Trimming pared 5 bases from V and 10 bases from J, leaving 27 bases between. Germline CDR1 is MNHNY and CDR2 is SVGAGI (reference sequence). The CDR3 region is CASSPMGTGSHFQSPLHF. The CDR3 DNA follows: TGTGCCAGCAGTCCTATGGGAACAGGGTCCCACTTCCAATCACCCCTCCACTTT.

This clone was observed once. The chain has TRBV10-3 and TRBJ2-7, with 7 bases matching TRBD1. The CDR3 runs 13 residues. Germline-derived CDR1 and CDR2 are ENHRY and SYGVKD. V was pared by 5 bases and J by 5 bases, with 6 bases of the junction left unmatched. CDR3 sequence: CAISRQGTDEQYF. Written as DNA, the CDR3 is TGTGCCATCAGTCGACAGGGCACCGACGAGCAGTACTTC.

The rearrangement uses TRBV18 and TRBJ2-1; 9 positions agree with TRBD2. The CDR3 covers 15 residues. Trimming at V came to 5 bases and at J to 1 base, leaving 3 bases not matched to a gene. In germline, CDR1 is KGHSH, CDR2 LQKENI. This CDR3 is CASSRAGGSYNEQFF. The CDR3 nucleotides read TGTGCCAGCTCAAGAGCGGGAGGATCCTACAATGAGCAGTTCTTC.

The CDR3 DNA sequence: TGTGCCAGTAGTATCAAATTGACAGGGGGCACAGATACGCAGTATTTT. It translates to CASSIKLTGGTDTQYF. The J gene is TRBJ2-3, the V gene TRBV19, with 8 nucleotides matching TRBD1. Germline assignment: CDR1 LNHDA and CDR2 SQIVND (reference sequence). Trimming took 3 bases from V and 1 from J; bases not matched to a gene: 6. This CDR3 spans 16 amino acids.

The rearrangement joins TRBV20-1 to TRBJ2-1; a weak D match, TRBD2 (6 bases). This CDR3 contains 14 residues. The germline V and J ends were trimmed by 3 bases and 12 bases, with 21 bases remaining between them. Germline V lookup: CDR1 DFQATT, CDR2 SNEGSKA (reference sequence). CDR3 loop: CSASIPGLSGGQFF. CDR3 coding DNA: TGCAGTGCTAGTATCCCGGGACTTTCCGGGGGGCAGTTCTTC.